These 4 T cell receptor beta chains share one sample of origin, sequenced in a study of blood T cells in healthy people across ages. Next came a second PCR, run for about 6 to 12 cycles, which used a sample-barcoded 5' primer along with a J-beta primer mix. TCRdb called the 5' RACE reads again in MiXCR, with one record for every CDR3 protein. The table includes about 1.5 million distinct CDR3 sequences, around 40% detected once. The material sequenced was blood. All receptors come from a woman between 18 and 30 years old in good health.

This clonotype was observed a handful of times. The J gene is TRBJ2-1, the V gene TRBV12-3 or TRBV12-4; 7 nucleotides align to TRBD1. Trimming took 4 bases from V and 3 from J; bases not matched to a gene: 9. This CDR3 is built from 16 residues. CDR3 sequence (DNA): TGTGCCAGCAGTTCGACGCAGGGGGAAGACTACAATGAGCAGTTCTTC. Protein product: CASSSTQGEDYNEQFF.

This sequence joins TRBV7-2 and TRBJ2-2, with 12 nucleotides matching TRBD2. Looked up from germline, CDR1 is SGHTA and CDR2 is FQGNSA. V shed 5 bases, J shed 4 bases, and the junction held 8 bases outside the gene matches. The CDR3 is 17 amino acids. The CDR3: CASSPSTSGRFTGELFF. The CDR3 nucleotides are TGTGCCAGCAGCCCCTCGACTAGCGGGAGATTCACCGGGGAGCTGTTTTTT.

The CDR3 protein is CSARVANQPQHF. CDR3 nucleotide sequence: TGCAGTGCTAGAGTCGCTAATCAGCCCCAGCATTTT. V usage is TRBV20-1 and J usage is TRBJ1-5; no clear D gene. Between the trimmed V and J ends, which lost 1 base and 4 bases, there was a span of 5 bases. CDR3 size: 12 residues. CDR1 is DFQATT, CDR2 SNEGSKA, per germline (reference sequence).

This chain links TRBV12-3 or TRBV12-4 with TRBJ1-5; weak D call: TRBD1 (6 bases). This CDR3 has 17 residues. The ends were cut back, 5 bases at V and 0 bases at J, with 17 bases in the middle. The CDR3 bases are TGTGCCAGCAGTGTGGGGACAAGTATTTATAGCAATCAGCCCCAGCATTTT. Amino acids: CASSVGTSIYSNQPQHF.